These 29 T cell receptor beta chains were all obtained from the same sample, sequenced in a study of cytomegalovirus exposure and HLA in healthy donors. The study ran its PCR with 60 Vbeta and 13 Jbeta primers. TCRdb keeps only in-frame clones here, not all; method: immunoSEQ multiplex PCR. The top ten clones hold roughly 2% of a sample with 150,000 to 200,000 clones, 65% to 80% of them seen once. The sample comprised PBMCs. The receptors were gathered from a middle-aged man in good health and CMV-seronegative.

This clone has a handful of counts. The chain uses TRBV29-1 and TRBJ2-1; D not certain. Trimming cost V 6 bases and J 0 bases, with 18 bases left between them. Germline V gene lookup returns CDR1 SQVTM and CDR2 ANQGSEA. This CDR3 comprises 16 residues. This CDR3 reads CSVAIYSPSSYNEQFF. For the CDR3, the DNA is TGCAGCGTCGCCATTTACAGTCCGAGCTCCTACAATGAGCAGTTCTTC.

V gene TRBV7-9 combines with J gene TRBJ1-6; no clear D. The CDR3 spans 14 residues. V gave up 1 base and J gave up 10 bases, with 11 bases separating them. The germline CDR1 and CDR2 sequences are SEHNR and FQNEAQ (reference sequence). CDR3 protein: CASSLDLETSPLHF. The CDR3 bases are TGTGCCAGCAGCTTAGATTTAGAAACCTCACCCCTCCACTTT.

V is TRBV6-6 and J is TRBJ2-5, with D tentatively TRBD2 (6 bases). Trimming removed 4 bases from V and 6 bases from J, with 15 bases in between. The CDR3 has 14 residues. Germline-derived CDR1 and CDR2 are MNHNY and SVGAGI (reference sequence). CDR3 region: CASSFGTEGQTQYF. The CDR3 region has the DNA TGTGCCAGCAGTTTTGGGACGGAGGGGCAGACCCAGTACTTC.

For this clone: Other DNA sequences within the sample encode an identical CDR3. The V and J genes are TRBV19 and TRBJ2-5; TRBD1 aligns across 9 bases. Per germline, CDR1 LNHDA and CDR2 SQIVND (reference sequence). The V segment lost 6 bases and the J segment 2 bases; nucleotides outside the gene matches: 1. This CDR3 region has 13 residues. The CDR3 sequence is CASRDRGQETQYF. In DNA form, the CDR3 reads TGTGCCAGTAGGGACAGGGGACAAGAGACCCAGTACTTC.

This chain joins TRBV7-2 and TRBJ2-2; D unresolved. Germline-derived CDR1 and CDR2 are SGHTA and FQGNSA. V lost 5 bases to trimming and J lost 2 bases, with 12 bases between them. The CDR3 has 15 residues. The CDR3 DNA follows: TGTGCCAGCAGCGCAAGCCGAACTAACACCGGGGAGCTGTTTTTT. Its protein product is CASSASRTNTGELFF.

The J gene is TRBJ2-7, the V gene TRBV5-1, with D maybe TRBD1 (6 bases). The CDR3 runs to 12 residues. Germline CDR1 is SGHRS and CDR2 is YFSETQ. Trimming stripped 4 bases from V and 3 bases from J, with 8 bases between. CDR3 amino acids: CASSVDSYEQYF. CDR3 bases: TGCGCCAGCAGCGTGGACAGCTACGAGCAGTACTTC.

The V gene is TRBV6-5, the J gene TRBJ1-6, with D possibly TRBD1 on 5 matching bases. The CDR3 is made up of 14 amino acids. Deletions cut 5 bases from V and 8 bases from J, with 13 bases between. The V gene's germline CDR1 is MNHEY and CDR2 SVGAGI. The CDR3 protein is CASSGAGSDSPLHF. CDR3 DNA sequence: TGTGCCAGCAGTGGGGCGGGGTCGGATTCACCCCTCCACTTT.

A few counts support this clone. The V call is TRBV10-1, the J call TRBJ2-1, with 9 bases that match TRBD1. This CDR3 contains 14 residues. Unmatched junction bases numbered 9, after V lost 6 bases and J lost 9 bases. Germline V gives CDR1 WNHNN, CDR2 SYGVQD (reference sequence). CDR3 loop: CASSRDRVRIEQFF. In DNA, the CDR3 is TGCGCCAGCAGCCGGGACAGGGTTCGAATTGAGCAGTTCTTC.

The chain employs TRBV7-8 and TRBJ2-7, with TRBD2 matching over 7 bases. The CDR3 is made up of 12 amino acids. From germline, CDR1 is SGHVS and CDR2 FQNEAQ. The trim removed 2 bases at V and 5 bases at J, leaving 0 bases unmatched. The CDR3 DNA reads as TGTGCCAGCAGCTTAAGCGGGGACGAGCAGTACTTC. Its translation is CASSLSGDEQYF.

V gene TRBV7-2 combines with J gene TRBJ2-1, with D possibly TRBD2 on 6 matching bases. The CDR3 has 16 amino acids. V was trimmed by 0 bases and J by 2 bases, leaving 11 bases between them. Germline CDR1 is SGHTA and CDR2 is FQGNSA. The CDR3 sequence: CASSLAFGSTYNEQFF. In DNA, the CDR3 is TGTGCCAGCAGCTTAGCGTTCGGGAGTACCTACAATGAGCAGTTCTTC. The whole variable domain, filled in from reference TRBV7-2 and TRBJ2-1, reads GAGVSQSPSNKVTEKGKDVELRCDPISGHTALYWYRQSLGQGLEFLIYFQGNSAPDKSGLPSDRFSAERTGGSVSTLTIQRTQQEDSAVYLCASSLAFGSTYNEQFFGPGTRLTVL.

The V gene is TRBV28, the J gene TRBJ1-1; D not resolved. This CDR3 region has 14 residues. The V end lost 7 bases, the J end lost 4 bases, and 16 bases lay between the germline ends. Germline V gene lookup returns CDR1 MDHEN and CDR2 SYDVKM. As DNA, the CDR3 is TGTGCCAGCATTGCGTGGGGAGGGAGCACTGAAGCTTTCTTT. Encoded protein: CASIAWGGSTEAFF. Drawing the rest from reference TRBV28 and TRBJ1-1, the complete variable domain is DVKVTQSSRYLVKRTGEKVFLECVQDMDHENMFWYRQDPGLGLRLIYFSYDVKMKEKGDIPEGYSVSREKKERFSLILESASTNQTSMYLCASIAWGGSTEAFFGQGTRLTVV.

The chain joins TRBV9 to TRBJ2-7, with 7 bases that match TRBD2. CDR1 and CDR2 (germline): SGDLS, YYNGEE. The CDR3 sequence is 14 residues long. V gave up 5 bases and J gave up 2 bases; unmatched junction bases: 7. The CDR3 loop reads CASSTGTKTYEQYF. The DNA of the CDR3 is TGTGCCAGCAGTACCGGGACTAAAACCTACGAGCAGTACTTC.

The CDR3 nucleotides are TGTGCCAGCAGCTTAATGGGGACTAGCGGCTCGGAGGAGCAGTACTTC. Amino acids: CASSLMGTSGSEEQYF. The chain combines TRBV11-2 with TRBJ2-7; 11 positions agree with TRBD2. CDR1 is SGHAT, CDR2 FQNNGV, per germline. The junction had 10 bases not matched to a gene; V was cut back by 2 bases and J by 7 bases. The CDR3 is made up of 16 amino acids.

This clone was seen once. The chain combines TRBV29-1 with TRBJ2-5; 10 nucleotides align to TRBD2. The DNA end is a closer match to TRBJ2-7, so the J assignment may be wrong. Germline assignment: CDR1 SQVTM and CDR2 ANQGSEA. This CDR3 contains 14 residues. CDR3 coding DNA: TGCAGCGTAAGTACTAGCGGGATCTCCTACGAGCAGTACTTC. Translated: CSVSTSGISYEQYF.

The chain is built from TRBV5-6 and TRBJ2-3, with D unclear. This CDR3 is built from 14 residues. The germline CDR1 and CDR2 sequences are SGHDT and YYEEEE. Trimming left V 7 bases short and J 6 bases short, with 18 bases between. The CDR3 region has the DNA TGTGCCAGCCCCCTCGGTCTGAAATGGGATACGCAGTATTTT. This codes for CASPLGLKWDTQYF. The full variable domain, its missing parts supplied by reference TRBV5-6 and TRBJ2-3, is DAGVTQSPTHLIKTRGQQVTLRCSPKSGHDTVSWYQQALGQGPQFIFQYYEEEERQRGNFPDRFSGHQFPNYSSELNVNALLLGDSALYLCASPLGLKWDTQYFGPGTRLTVL.

The chain employs TRBV11-2 and TRBJ2-1; unclear D gene. This CDR3 has 14 residues. Per the germline V gene, CDR1 is SGHAT and CDR2 is FQNNGV. V was cut by 2 bases and J by 4 bases, with 9 bases left in between. The CDR3 loop is CASSLRTEYNEQFF. CDR3 nucleotides: TGTGCCAGCAGCTTACGAACGGAGTACAATGAGCAGTTCTTC.

This chain uses TRBV11-2 with TRBJ1-2; weak D call: TRBD1 (5 bases). The ends were cut back, 5 bases at V and 8 bases at J, with 12 bases in the middle. The germline CDR1 and CDR2 sequences are SGHAT and FQNNGV. This CDR3 spans 12 amino acids. CDR3 bases: TGTGCCAGCAGCGATACAGGTTCGGGCTACACCTTC. It translates to CASSDTGSGYTF.

The chain couples TRBV27 to TRBJ2-3; TRBD2 might be the D (6 bases). CDR1 is MNHEY and CDR2 is SMNVEV in the germline V gene (reference sequence). Trimming removed 4 bases at V and 2 bases at J, with 13 bases between. The CDR3 consists of 15 residues. CDR3 residues: CASSWVGGNTDTQYF. For the CDR3, the DNA is TGTGCCAGCAGTTGGGTTGGCGGGAACACAGATACGCAGTATTTT.

The chain couples TRBV6-8 to TRBJ2-7, with a possible D match to TRBD2 (6 bases). Germline assignment: CDR1 MNHGY and CDR2 SAAAGT. The germline V and J ends were trimmed by 0 bases and 0 bases, with 18 bases remaining between them. The CDR3 covers 18 residues. The CDR3 DNA reads as TGTGCCAGCAGTTACTCCCCTGCGGTTGGGGGGACCTCCTACGAGCAGTACTTC. It translates to CASSYSPAVGGTSYEQYF.

The chain links TRBV25-1 to TRBJ2-4; a possible D gene is TRBD1 (6 bases). V was trimmed by 2 bases and J by 6 bases, leaving 11 bases between them. The CDR3 is made up of 14 amino acids. Germline values: CDR1 MGHDK, CDR2 SYGVNS. The CDR3 bases are TGTGCCAGCAGTGAAGAGGCCAGGGGAAACATTCAGTACTTC. Translated: CASSEEARGNIQYF.

CDR3 in DNA: TGTGCCAGTAGTATGGACAGGGCCCAAGAGACCCAGTACTTC. This codes for CASSMDRAQETQYF. This chain uses TRBV19 with TRBJ2-5, with 8 nucleotides matching TRBD1. Trimming cost V 3 bases and J 1 base; bases outside gene matches: 1. CDR3 length equals 14 residues. Germline loops: CDR1 LNHDA, CDR2 SQIVND (reference sequence).

The chain links TRBV10-3 to TRBJ1-2; no firm D call. Trimming took 3 bases from V and 2 from J, leaving 10 bases between them. Germline CDR1 reads ENHRY; CDR2 reads SYGVKD. The CDR3 has 14 residues. DNA of the CDR3: TGTGCCATCAGTGATCGACACCAAAACTATGGCTACACCTTC. It codes for CAISDRHQNYGYTF.

The chain links TRBV19 to TRBJ2-2, with 12 bases that match TRBD1. Germline CDR1 LNHDA, CDR2 SQIVND (reference sequence). The V and J ends lost 8 bases and 6 bases, in that order; junction bases with no gene match: 4. The CDR3 has 14 residues. The chain's CDR3 is CASRDRGQAGELFF. For the CDR3, the DNA is TGTGCCAGTCGGGACAGGGGGCAGGCCGGGGAGCTGTTTTTT.

This chain connects TRBV5-4 to TRBJ2-5, with 7 bases fitting TRBD1. Judging by the DNA end, TRBJ2-7 fits better; the J call may be wrong. This CDR3 has 15 residues. Germline values: CDR1 SGHNT, CDR2 YYREEE (reference sequence). The CDR3 reads CASSLTGQPSYEQYF. Written as DNA, the CDR3 is TGTGCCAGCAGCCTAACGGGACAGCCATCCTACGAGCAGTACTTC.

The genes are TRBV28 and TRBJ1-6, with 8 bases aligning to TRBD1. The CDR3 has 16 residues. With V trimmed by 5 bases and J by 7 bases, 10 bases remained unmatched. Germline V gives CDR1 MDHEN, CDR2 SYDVKM. The CDR3 reads CASSDLRGQGNSPLHF. The CDR3 DNA reads as TGTGCCAGCAGTGACCTCAGGGGGCAAGGAAATTCACCCCTCCACTTT.

This chain joins TRBV11-2 and TRBJ2-2; 8 nucleotides line up with TRBD1. Per the germline V gene, CDR1 is SGHAT and CDR2 is FQNNGV. This CDR3 region has 15 residues. The V gene end was trimmed by 1 base and the J gene end by 3 bases; junction bases not matched to a gene: 1. The DNA for the CDR3 is TGTGCCAGCAGCTTAGGGACAGGGTACACCGGGGAGCTGTTTTTT. Translation: CASSLGTGYTGELFF.

The V gene is TRBV7-2, the J gene TRBJ1-1; perhaps TRBD1 as D (5 bases). Germline V gene sequence: CDR1 SGHTA, CDR2 FQGNSA. Trimming shortened V by 3 bases and J by 1 base, and 12 bases separated the two germline ends. The CDR3 sequence is 15 residues long. CDR3 DNA sequence: TGTGCCAGCAGCTTTACAGGTCCCCCGAACACTGAAGCTTTCTTT. Encoded protein: CASSFTGPPNTEAFF. Full variable domain (outside the CDR3, taken from reference TRBV7-2 and TRBJ1-1): GAGVSQSPSNKVTEKGKDVELRCDPISGHTALYWYRQSLGQGLEFLIYFQGNSAPDKSGLPSDRFSAERTGGSVSTLTIQRTQQEDSAVYLCASSFTGPPNTEAFFGQGTRLTVV.

This chain links TRBV7-9 with TRBJ2-7; 12 bases line up with TRBD2. The CDR3 consists of 16 residues. The J segment lost 4 bases and the V segment lost 5 bases, leaving 9 bases of the junction unmatched. Germline CDR1 reads SEHNR; CDR2 reads FQNEAQ (reference sequence). DNA of the CDR3: TGTGCCAGCAGCCCCACCCGACTAGCGGGAGTTTACGAGCAGTACTTC. Its protein is CASSPTRLAGVYEQYF.

Note on this clone: Germline is not matched at one junction end, which may reflect a read error. The V call is TRBV7-7, the J call TRBJ2-5; 8 bases line up with TRBD2. This CDR3 region has 16 residues. Germline V gene lookup returns CDR1 SSHAT and CDR2 FNYEAQ (reference sequence). CDR3 DNA sequence: TGTGCTAGCAGCGTCACTAGCGGCGCGTTCACAGAGACCCAGTACTTC. This sequence encodes CASSVTSGAFTETQYF.